Shown below are 21 T cell receptor beta chains from a single sample sequenced in a study of cytomegalovirus exposure and HLA in healthy donors. Researchers ran the PCR with 60 Vbeta and 13 Jbeta primers. Profiled with immunoSEQ multiplex PCR; TCRdb holds only in-frame clones, not every one. The data show around 200,000 clones, 75% to 85% seen once. The sample consisted of PBMCs. The receptors here all came from a boy between 10 and 17 years old in good health and CMV-seronegative.

V and J are TRBV2 and TRBJ1-6, with a tentative D call TRBD1 (5 bases). Trimming shortened V by 6 bases and J by 0 bases, and 12 bases separated the two germline ends. The CDR3 is 16 residues long. Germline V lookup: CDR1 SNHLY, CDR2 FYNNEI. CDR3 bases: TGTGCCAGCAGGGCACAGGTGTACTCCTATAATTCACCCCTCCACTTT. Its translation is CASRAQVYSYNSPLHF.

This clone appeared once. This chain's CDR3 is CSVLDWVGETQYF. CDR3 DNA: TGCAGCGTTCTGGACTGGGTGGGAGAGACCCAGTACTTC. The chain employs TRBV29-1 and TRBJ2-5, with D possibly being TRBD2 (5 bases). The CDR3 covers 13 residues. Looked up from germline, CDR1 is SQVTM and CDR2 is ANQGSEA. Trimming removed 5 bases at V and 4 bases at J, with 14 bases between.

The chain has TRBV18 and TRBJ1-2; the D is unclear. This CDR3 is 15 amino acids long. The germline V and J ends were trimmed by 1 base and 7 bases, with 16 bases remaining between them. Germline V gives CDR1 KGHSH, CDR2 LQKENI. CDR3 amino acids: CASSPRAGNLGGYTF. CDR3 coding DNA: TGTGCCAGCTCACCACGAGCGGGGAATTTGGGTGGCTACACCTTC.

This chain joins TRBV27 and TRBJ1-2, with 7 bases matching TRBD1. The V and J ends lost 5 bases and 5 bases, in that order; junction bases with no gene match: 8. Germline values: CDR1 MNHEY, CDR2 SMNVEV (reference sequence). CDR3 length equals 14 residues. In nucleotides, the CDR3 is TGTGCCAGCAGTCCCTCCTCGACAGGGTATGGCTACACCTTC. The encoded protein is CASSPSSTGYGYTF.

The chain combines TRBV11-2 with TRBJ2-5; 10 nucleotides match TRBD1. Germline CDR1 reads SGHAT; CDR2 reads FQNNGV. V lost 4 bases and J lost 6; bases outside the gene matches: 11. This CDR3 has 16 amino acids. CDR3 nucleotides: TGTGCCAGCAGCTATGCTGGGACAGGGGTTTTGCAGACCCAGTACTTC. Translating gives CASSYAGTGVLQTQYF.

This rearrangement joins TRBV15 to TRBJ2-7; D may be TRBD1 (6 bases). There are 13 residues in the CDR3. CDR1 is LNHNV and CDR2 is YYDKDF in the germline V gene (reference sequence). V was clipped by 5 bases and J by 3 bases, with 11 bases between them. This chain's CDR3 is CATSGVQGYEQYF. CDR3 coding DNA: TGTGCCACCAGCGGGGTACAGGGCTACGAGCAGTACTTC.

V usage is TRBV18 and J usage is TRBJ1-2; D possibly corresponds to TRBD1 (6 bases). The CDR3 contains 14 residues. The V end lost 3 bases, the J end lost 8 bases, and 16 bases lay between the germline ends. From germline, CDR1 is KGHSH and CDR2 LQKENI. CDR3: CASSPPNRVGGYTF. The CDR3 DNA reads TGTGCCAGCTCACCTCCGAACAGGGTAGGCGGCTACACCTTC. The full variable domain, with the rest looked up from reference TRBV18 and TRBJ1-2, is NAGVMQNPRHLVRRRGQEARLRCSPMKGHSHVYWYRQLPEEGLKFMVYLQKENIIDESGMPKERFSAEFPKEGPSILRIQQVVRGDSAAYFCASSPPNRVGGYTFGSGTRLTVV.

In its sample, this clone was seen a few times. The chain links TRBV30 to TRBJ1-2; no clear D gene. The CDR3 spans 14 residues. The V end was cut by 3 bases, the J end by 8 bases, with 19 bases between. Looked up from germline, CDR1 is GTSNPN and CDR2 is SVGIG (reference sequence). CDR3 region: CAWRGAGWVGGYTF. In DNA form, the CDR3 reads TGTGCCTGGAGGGGCGCAGGCTGGGTAGGCGGCTACACCTTC.

The chain recombines TRBV20-1 with TRBJ1-1; 12 bases align to TRBD1. The germline CDR1 and CDR2 sequences are DFQATT and SNEGSKA (reference sequence). The CDR3 length is 11 residues. In DNA, the CDR3 is TGCGGGGGACAGGGGGCGACTGAAGCTTTCTTT. Protein sequence: CGGQGATEAFF.

CDR3 loop: CAISVTEQGAYEQYF. The DNA of the CDR3 is TGTGCCATCAGTGTTACGGAACAGGGGGCCTACGAGCAGTACTTC. The chain employs TRBV10-3 and TRBJ2-7, with 8 nucleotides matching TRBD1. CDR1 and CDR2 from the germline V gene are ENHRY and SYGVKD. CDR3 length: 15 amino acids. After removal of 4 bases from V and 2 bases from J, the junction contained 7 bases not matched to a gene.

The gene calls are TRBV19 and TRBJ1-1; TRBD1 matches at 11 bases. Germline CDR1 LNHDA, CDR2 SQIVND (reference sequence). J gave up 2 bases and V 5 bases, and 10 bases lay outside the gene matches. This CDR3 contains 17 residues. CDR3 nucleotide sequence: TGTGCCAGTAGTGCCTTGGACAGGGGGCCGGGAAACACTGAAGCTTTCTTT. Translation gives CASSALDRGPGNTEAFF.

The chain employs TRBV5-1 and TRBJ1-4; D possibly corresponds to TRBD1 (6 bases). The length of the CDR3 is 16 residues. CDR1 is SGHRS, CDR2 YFSETQ, per germline. V was clipped by 2 bases and J by 0 bases, with 11 bases between them. CDR3 amino acids: CASSLIRGATNEKLFF. As DNA, the CDR3 is TGCGCCAGCAGCTTAATCAGGGGTGCAACTAATGAAAAACTGTTTTTT.

As to this clone: At the DNA level, this CDR3 is encoded by other sequences in the same sample as well. The V gene is TRBV6-5, the J gene TRBJ1-5; 7 nucleotides agree with TRBD1. Germline V CDR1 and CDR2: MNHEY, SVGAGI. Germline trimming cut 5 bases from V and 2 bases from J; bases unmatched to any gene: 3. The CDR3 is 14 residues long. The CDR3 sequence: CASSLDRGNQPQHF. CDR3 nucleotide sequence: TGTGCCAGCAGTCTTGACAGGGGCAATCAGCCCCAGCATTTT.

CDR3 DNA: TGTGCCAGCTCACCAACATCTGGGCAGTCTCAGCCCCAGCATTTT. Amino acid sequence: CASSPTSGQSQPQHF. This sequence joins TRBV18 and TRBJ1-5; D uncertain. The CDR3 is 15 amino acids. The V and J ends lost 2 bases and 6 bases respectively, with 14 bases between them. Germline CDR1 is KGHSH and CDR2 is LQKENI. Full variable domain (missing parts from reference TRBV18 and TRBJ1-5): NAGVMQNPRHLVRRRGQEARLRCSPMKGHSHVYWYRQLPEEGLKFMVYLQKENIIDESGMPKERFSAEFPKEGPSILRIQQVVRGDSAAYFCASSPTSGQSQPQHFGDGTRLSIL.

The chain links TRBV9 to TRBJ2-5; D may be TRBD2 (6 bases). CDR1 and CDR2 (germline): SGDLS, YYNGEE. V was clipped by 4 bases and J by 0 bases, with 13 bases between them. The CDR3 runs to 15 residues. DNA of the CDR3: TGTGCCAGCAGCCCGCAGTGGGGGGACCAAGAGACCCAGTACTTC. Translation gives CASSPQWGDQETQYF.

The V gene is TRBV9, the J gene TRBJ2-1; 7 nucleotides match TRBD2. Germline CDR1 is SGDLS and CDR2 is YYNGEE. Trimming at V came to 1 base and at J to 4 bases, leaving 14 bases not matched to a gene. The CDR3 sequence is 18 residues long. CDR3 DNA: TGTGCCAGCAGCGTATTTGCCCAACTGGGGGGGACTTACAATGAGCAGTTCTTC. Amino acid sequence: CASSVFAQLGGTYNEQFF.

The chain carries TRBV7-3 and TRBJ2-5; D gene uncertain. V gave up 5 bases and J gave up 4 bases, with 11 bases separating them. CDR3 size: 13 residues. The V gene's germline CDR1 is SGHTA and CDR2 FQGTGA. The CDR3 nucleotides are TGTGCCAGCAGCCCCGGTCATAGAGAGACCCAGTACTTC. It is translated as CASSPGHRETQYF.

This rearrangement joins TRBV14 to TRBJ2-3; 7 nucleotides match TRBD2. The V and J ends lost 4 bases and 1 base, in that order; junction bases with no gene match: 8. There are 16 residues in the CDR3. CDR1 and CDR2 from the germline V gene are SGHDN and FVKESK. The CDR3 loop is CASSPFGGDGTDTQYF. Written as DNA, the CDR3 is TGTGCCAGCAGCCCATTTGGGGGGGATGGCACAGATACGCAGTATTTT.

The chain has TRBV28 and TRBJ1-1; TRBD1 is a possible D gene (5 bases). The CDR3 extends over 12 amino acids. Germline V lookup: CDR1 MDHEN, CDR2 SYDVKM. V lost 1 base and J lost 11, with 11 bases in between. The CDR3 DNA sequence: TGTGCCAGCAGTTTATTGGCAGGGAACGCTTTCTTT. Encoded protein: CASSLLAGNAFF.

The CDR3 DNA sequence: TGTGCCAGCAGCCCCCGGAGCCGGGGGGCCGGCACCGGGGAGCTGTTTTTT. It specifies CASSPRSRGAGTGELFF. This chain links TRBV7-3 with TRBJ2-2; tentatively, D is TRBD2 (7 bases). The germline V and J ends were trimmed by 5 bases and 4 bases, with 20 bases remaining between them. Germline loops: CDR1 SGHTA, CDR2 FQGTGA. CDR3 length: 17 amino acids.

J is TRBJ2-2 and V is TRBV5-6, with TRBD1 as a possible D gene (5 bases). V was shortened by 2 bases and J by 7 bases, with 18 bases between the two germline ends. The CDR3 contains 16 residues. Germline V gene lookup returns CDR1 SGHDT and CDR2 YYEEEE. CDR3 sequence: CASSFRVIRASGELFF. For the CDR3, the DNA is TGTGCCAGCAGCTTCAGGGTTATCCGGGCGAGCGGGGAGCTGTTTTTT.